The entry below gives a single T cell receptor beta chain sequence along with its context. The antigen is unknown. These data come from a study of CD8+ T cells in alopecia areata. Study-wide background: It was oral tofacitinib, at 5 to 10 mg twice daily, that treated patients received.

Germline CDR1 is DFQATT and CDR2 is SNEGSKA (reference sequence). The CDR3 spans 11 residues. V lost 5 bases to trimming and J lost 7 bases, with 11 bases between them. Sequencing relied on a cDNA template that was reverse transcribed from extracted RNA. TCRdb's copy holds only in-frame clones and misses some; the assay was immunoSEQ multiplex PCR. The sample has hundreds of thousands of clones; under 70% are singletons. Study results and caveats: Normal scalp had lower clonality than lesional scalp, with alopecia totalis/universalis lesions showing this most strongly.

Sequenced material: CD4+ T cells sorted from blood, taken at week 0. This clonotype was obtained from a human donor with alopecia areata. V usage is TRBV20-1 and J usage is TRBJ1-2, with a tentative D call TRBD1 (6 bases). The CDR3 spells CSAGHRAGYTF. CDR3 sequence (DNA): TGCAGTGCTGGACACAGGGCTGGCTACACCTTC.